Sequencing of this T cell receptor beta chain was carried out in a study of blood T cell repertoires in COVID-19. The CDR3 is made up of 19 amino acids. Per the germline V gene, CDR1 is KGHDR and CDR2 is SFDVKD. V was clipped by 0 bases and J by 2 bases; unmatched bases: 9. Assay used: immunoSEQ multiplex PCR; TCRdb lists only in-frame clones, some missing. Of 150,000 to 200,000 clones in the sample, roughly 83% were seen once. The specimen sequenced was PBMCs or T cells enriched from blood (not recorded which). The V gene is TRBV24-1, the J gene TRBJ1-5, with TRBD1 matching over 10 bases. This clonotype was obtained from a man between 65 and 85 years old who had been exposed to COVID-19. This CDR3 is CATSDLRDRGPPRNQPQHF. CDR3 nucleotide sequence: TGTGCCACCAGTGATTTGCGGGACAGGGGCCCTCCTCGCAATCAGCCCCAGCATTTT.